This TCR beta chain came from a study of blood T cell repertoires in COVID-19. On the study more broadly: From T cells, B-cell-depleted T cells, or PBMCs came the material, which was cDNA or gDNA.

This clone was seen more than once but under ten times. Original methodology: Cell counts per sample came from amplifying reference gene primers. The repertoire was sequenced with immunoSEQ multiplex PCR; TCRdb's copy has only in-frame clones and lacks some. That table is the source of V, J and clone size, and D and trimming were worked out from the DNA. The data contain about 71,000 clones, approximately 83% of them singletons. The CDR3 length is 15 residues. From germline, CDR1 is SGHTS and CDR2 YDEGEE. Losses at the gene ends were 4 bases for V and 3 bases for J; bases not matched to a gene: 3. The chain couples TRBV5-8 to TRBJ2-7, with 14 positions matching TRBD2. The receptor was derived from a man in his thirties or forties with COVID-19, enrolled during active disease. Source material: peripheral blood. CDR3 nucleotides: TGTGCCAGCAGCCGGGGACTAGCGGGAGTCTACGAGCAGTACTTC. Translation gives CASSRGLAGVYEQYF.